Presented here are 10 T cell receptor beta chains from one specimen sequenced in a study of blood T cell repertoires in COVID-19. Measured with immunoSEQ multiplex PCR; TCRdb has only the in-frame clones, and not every one. The sample lists around 100,000 clones, around 87% occurring once. The sequenced sample was peripheral blood. These TCRs come from a human donor in a cohort sampled during active COVID-19.

This clone was detected a few times. The chain couples TRBV6-6 to TRBJ2-7, with a tentative D call TRBD1 (6 bases). The length of the CDR3 is 13 residues. Germline loops: CDR1 MNHNY, CDR2 SVGAGI (reference sequence). Trimming left V 5 bases short and J 0 bases short, with 8 bases between. The DNA for the CDR3 is TGTGCCAGCAGTACAGGGTACTCCTACGAGCAGTACTTC. Its translation is CASSTGYSYEQYF.

This clone was seen more than once but under ten times. V and J are TRBV19 and TRBJ2-1, with 9 positions matching TRBD1. V trimming: 6 bases; J trimming: 3 bases; junction bases outside the gene matches: 6. Germline values: CDR1 LNHDA, CDR2 SQIVND (reference sequence). CDR3 size: 15 residues. The CDR3 protein is CASRVGQGVYNEQFF. The CDR3 DNA reads as TGTGCCAGTAGGGTGGGACAGGGCGTCTACAATGAGCAGTTCTTC.

The chain employs TRBV9 and TRBJ2-2; D is perhaps TRBD2 (5 bases). CDR3 length equals 17 residues. In germline, CDR1 is SGDLS, CDR2 YYNGEE. V lost 0 bases to trimming and J lost 0 bases, with 12 bases between them. CDR3 sequence reads: CASSVEGSASNTGELFF. CDR3 DNA sequence: TGTGCCAGCAGCGTAGAGGGTAGCGCGTCGAACACCGGGGAGCTGTTTTTT.

About this clone itself: An end of the junction does not agree with germline; a read error may underlie this. The rearrangement uses TRBV19 and TRBJ1-2, with 9 bases matching TRBD1. Germline V gives CDR1 LNHDA, CDR2 SQIVND (reference sequence). There are 15 residues in the CDR3. The DNA of the CDR3 is TGTGCCAGTACTATAGGCCGGGACAGGGTTTCGAGCTACACCTTC. Amino acids: CASTIGRDRVSSYTF. The whole variable domain, remainder taken from reference TRBV19 and TRBJ1-2, is DGGITQSPKYLFRKEGQNVTLSCEQNLNHDAMYWYRQDPGQGLRLIYYSQIVNDFQKGDIAEGYSVSREKKESFPLTVTSAQKNPTAFYLCASTIGRDRVSSYTFGSGTRLTVV.

V is TRBV2 and J is TRBJ1-1; a possible D gene is TRBD1 (5 bases). The CDR3 loop spans 17 amino acids. Germline CDR1 is SNHLY and CDR2 is FYNNEI. Trimming pared 4 bases from V and 1 base from J, leaving 19 bases between. CDR3 DNA sequence: TGTGCCAGCAGTGCATACGCATTCGGACACCCGAACACTGAAGCTTTCTTT. Amino acid sequence: CASSAYAFGHPNTEAFF.

This clone was recorded a few times. The CDR3 region is CASSTGTITCAPYEQYF. CDR3 coding DNA: TGTGCCAGCAGCACAGGGACAATTACCTGTGCCCCCTACGAGCAGTACTTC. The genes are TRBV21-1 and TRBJ2-7; TRBD1 is taken as the D call from the table, unchecked against the DNA. TRBV21-1 is given as a pseudogene. The CDR3 has 17 residues.

In nucleotides, the CDR3 is TGTGCCAGCAGCCAGGGGCCCCGGACTAGCACCTACGAGCAGTACTTC. It is translated as CASSQGPRTSTYEQYF. The rearrangement joins TRBV4-2 to TRBJ2-7, with 8 bases identical to TRBD2. The CDR3 contains 16 residues. The germline V gene encodes CDR1 LGHNA and CDR2 YNFKEQ. J was trimmed by 2 bases and V by 3 bases; bases with no gene match: 9.

The chain joins TRBV5-4 to TRBJ2-1; 9 bases line up with TRBD2. CDR1 is SGHNT and CDR2 is YYREEE in the germline V gene (reference sequence). This CDR3 is built from 15 residues. The J segment lost 2 bases and the V segment lost 2 bases, leaving 2 bases of the junction unmatched. The CDR3 spells CASSFGLATYNEQFF. As DNA, the CDR3 is TGTGCCAGCAGCTTCGGACTAGCGACCTACAATGAGCAGTTCTTC.

This chain connects TRBV9 to TRBJ1-6; the match to TRBD1 covers 8 bases. Trimming cost V 4 bases and J 5 bases; bases outside gene matches: 5. CDR1 SGDLS and CDR2 YYNGEE come from the germline V gene. There are 15 residues in the CDR3. In nucleotides, the CDR3 is TGTGCCAGCAGCCCGCAGGGGGCGGATAATTCACCCCTCCACTTT. Translated: CASSPQGADNSPLHF.

This clone was observed a few times. The chain employs TRBV4-1 and TRBJ1-2; unclear D gene. The germline CDR1 and CDR2 sequences are MGHRA and YSYEKL. The CDR3 contains 16 residues. The V end lost 0 bases, the J end lost 0 bases, and 11 bases lay between the germline ends. CDR3 protein: CASSQDLIRTNYGYTF. CDR3 DNA sequence: TGCGCCAGCAGCCAAGATTTGATTAGAACTAACTATGGCTACACCTTC.